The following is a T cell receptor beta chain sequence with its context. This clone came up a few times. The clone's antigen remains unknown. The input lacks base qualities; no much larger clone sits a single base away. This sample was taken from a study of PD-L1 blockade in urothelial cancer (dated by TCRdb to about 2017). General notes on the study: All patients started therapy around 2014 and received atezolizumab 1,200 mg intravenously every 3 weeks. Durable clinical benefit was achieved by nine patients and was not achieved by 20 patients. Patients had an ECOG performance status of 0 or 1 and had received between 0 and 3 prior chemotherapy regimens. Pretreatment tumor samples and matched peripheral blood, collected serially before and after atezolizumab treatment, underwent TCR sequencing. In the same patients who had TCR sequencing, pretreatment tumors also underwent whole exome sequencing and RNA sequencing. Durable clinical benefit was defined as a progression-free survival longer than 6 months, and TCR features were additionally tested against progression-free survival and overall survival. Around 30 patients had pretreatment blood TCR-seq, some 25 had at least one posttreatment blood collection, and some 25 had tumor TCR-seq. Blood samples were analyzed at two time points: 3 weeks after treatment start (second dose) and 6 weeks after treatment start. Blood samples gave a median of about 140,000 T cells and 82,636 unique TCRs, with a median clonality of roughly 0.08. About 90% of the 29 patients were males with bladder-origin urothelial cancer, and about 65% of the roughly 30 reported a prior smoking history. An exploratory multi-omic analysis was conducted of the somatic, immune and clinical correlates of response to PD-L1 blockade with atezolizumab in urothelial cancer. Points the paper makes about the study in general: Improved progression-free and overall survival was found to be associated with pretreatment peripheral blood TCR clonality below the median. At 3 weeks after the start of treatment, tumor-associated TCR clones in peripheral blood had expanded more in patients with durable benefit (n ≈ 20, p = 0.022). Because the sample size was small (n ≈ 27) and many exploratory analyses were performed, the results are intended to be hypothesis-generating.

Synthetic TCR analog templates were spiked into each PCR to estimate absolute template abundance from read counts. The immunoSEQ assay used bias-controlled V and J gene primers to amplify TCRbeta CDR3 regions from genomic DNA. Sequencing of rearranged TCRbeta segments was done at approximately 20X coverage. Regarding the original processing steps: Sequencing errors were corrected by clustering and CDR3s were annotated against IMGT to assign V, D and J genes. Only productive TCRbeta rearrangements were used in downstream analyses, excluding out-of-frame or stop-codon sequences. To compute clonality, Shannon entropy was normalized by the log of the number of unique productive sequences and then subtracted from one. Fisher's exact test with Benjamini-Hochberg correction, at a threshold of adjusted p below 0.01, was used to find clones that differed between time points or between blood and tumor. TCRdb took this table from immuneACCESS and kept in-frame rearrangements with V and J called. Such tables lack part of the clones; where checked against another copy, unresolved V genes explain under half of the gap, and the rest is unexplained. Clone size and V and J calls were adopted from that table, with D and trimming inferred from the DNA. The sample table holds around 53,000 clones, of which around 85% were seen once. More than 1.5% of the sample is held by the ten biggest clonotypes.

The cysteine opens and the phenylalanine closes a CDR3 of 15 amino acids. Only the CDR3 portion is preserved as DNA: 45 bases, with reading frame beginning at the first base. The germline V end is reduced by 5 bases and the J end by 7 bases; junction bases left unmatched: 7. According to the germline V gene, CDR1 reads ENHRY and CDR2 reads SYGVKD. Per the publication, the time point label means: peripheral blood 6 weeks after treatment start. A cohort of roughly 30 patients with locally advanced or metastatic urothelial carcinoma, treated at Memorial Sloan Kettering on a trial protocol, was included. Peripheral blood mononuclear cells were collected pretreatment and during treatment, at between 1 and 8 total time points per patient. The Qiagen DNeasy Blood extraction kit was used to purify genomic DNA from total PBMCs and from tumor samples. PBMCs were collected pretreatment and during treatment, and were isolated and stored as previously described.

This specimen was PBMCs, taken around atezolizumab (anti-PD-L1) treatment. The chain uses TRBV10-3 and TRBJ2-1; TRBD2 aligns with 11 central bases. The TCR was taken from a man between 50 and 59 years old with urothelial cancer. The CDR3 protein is CAISPSGGRANEQFF. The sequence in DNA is TGTGCCATCAGTCCTAGCGGGGGGCGGGCTAATGAGCAGTTCTTC.